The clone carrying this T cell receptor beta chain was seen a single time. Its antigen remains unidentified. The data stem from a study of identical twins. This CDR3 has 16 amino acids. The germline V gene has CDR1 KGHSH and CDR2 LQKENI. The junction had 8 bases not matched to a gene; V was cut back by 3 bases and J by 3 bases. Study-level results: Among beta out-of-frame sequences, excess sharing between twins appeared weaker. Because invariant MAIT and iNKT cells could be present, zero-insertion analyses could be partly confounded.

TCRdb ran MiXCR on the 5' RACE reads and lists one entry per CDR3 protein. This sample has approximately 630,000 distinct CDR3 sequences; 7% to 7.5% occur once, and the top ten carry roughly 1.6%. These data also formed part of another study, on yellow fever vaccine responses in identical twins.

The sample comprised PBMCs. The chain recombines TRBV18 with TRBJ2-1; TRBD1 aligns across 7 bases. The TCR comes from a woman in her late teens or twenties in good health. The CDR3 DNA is TGTGCCAGCTCACCTAAGACAGGGAAGAGCTACAATGAGCAGTTCTTC. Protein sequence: CASSPKTGKSYNEQFF.